This is a list of T cell receptor beta chains from one sample in a study of shared clonotypes between healthy human individuals. The protocol was immunoSEQ multiplex PCR, while the TCRdb copy is restricted to in-frame clones and leaves out a portion. The data hold 950,000 to 1,300,000 clones, with about 80% observed a single time. The specimen sequenced was memory CD4+ T cells sorted from blood. The origin of the receptors is a man younger than 35 in good health. Each CDR3 is given with its conserved first and last residue. The D gene is left open where the match is weak. Size values are once, few and many counts, or a class for expanded clones, and some rows have none.

>.|TRBV7-2|TRBJ2-5|TRBD2
TGTGCCAGCAGCTTACTAGCGGCCCAAGAGACCCAGTACTTC
CASSLLAAQETQYF
>.|TRBV6-6|TRBJ1-3|.
TGTGCCAGCAGTCCCAACTCGGATTGGCGAAACACCATATATTTT
CASSPNSDWRNTIYF
>few|TRBV7-4|TRBJ2-1|.
TGTGCCAGCAGCTGGCAGGGGAAGGATGAGCAGTTCTTC
CASSWQGKDEQFF
>.|TRBV5-4|TRBJ1-2|TRBD1
TGTGCCAGCAGCTTGGGTGAGGGACAGATTTATGGCTACACCTTC
CASSLGEGQIYGYTF
>.|TRBV10-1|TRBJ2-3|TRBD2
TGCGCCAGCAGCGACGGGACTAGCGGGCGCTATTTT
CASSDGTSGRYF
>many|TRBV5-1|TRBJ1-5|.
TGCGCCAGCACCCAGAATCAAAAAGGGGATAGCAATCAGCCCCAGCATTTT
CASTQNQKGDSNQPQHF
>.|TRBV4-3|TRBJ2-5|TRBD1
TGCGCCAGCAGCCAGGACAGGTTCGAGACCCAGTACTTC
CASSQDRFETQYF
>.|TRBV18|TRBJ2-2|TRBD2
TGTGCCAGCTCCAACGGACTAGCGGGCACCGGGGAGCTGTTTTTT
CASSNGLAGTGELFF
>.|TRBV9|TRBJ2-7|TRBD2
TGTGCCAGCAGCGTAGGAGATAGCGGGGGGGTATTCTCCTACGAGCAGTACTTC
CASSVGDSGGVFSYEQYF
>.|TRBV15|TRBJ1-4|.
TGTGCCACCAGCAGAGATTACAGCTCAACTAATGAAAAACTGTTTTTT
CATSRDYSSTNEKLFF
>.|TRBV5-6|TRBJ1-2|.
TGTGCCAGCAGCTTGTGGACGTACGCTAACTATGGCTACACCTTC
CASSLWTYANYGYTF
>many|TRBV28|TRBJ1-2|TRBD1
TGTGCCAGCAGTTTTCCGCAGGGGGCCCCTCGGAGTGGCTACACCTTC
CASSFPQGAPRSGYTF
>.|TRBV30|TRBJ1-6|.
TGTGCCTGGACTCCAACTGGCGCAGGGATAAGTTCACCCCTCCACTTT
CAWTPTGAGISSPLHF
>.|TRBV11-2|TRBJ2-4|.
TGTGCCAGCAGCTCCCAACGGAGGGAAAACATTCAGTACTTC
CASSSQRRENIQYF
>.|TRBV5-7|TRBJ2-3|.
TGTGCCAGCAGCTATTGGGCGACAGCCTTCCGCACAGATACGCAGTATTTT
CASSYWATAFRTDTQYF
>few|TRBV28|TRBJ1-2|TRBD1
TGTGCCAGCAGACTTGGGACAGGGGGGGGTATCTATGGCTACACCTTC
CASRLGTGGGIYGYTF
>.|TRBV28|TRBJ1-2|.
TGTGCCACCAAAATTCAGGGAGAGTATGGCTACACCTTC
CATKIQGEYGYTF
>few|TRBV28|TRBJ1-5|TRBD1
TGTGCCAGCAGCCTGGACAGGGTGGGCCAGCCCCAGCATTTT
CASSLDRVGQPQHF
>.|TRBV7-2|TRBJ2-1|.
TGTGCCAGCAGCTTAAGGACCGTCTCCTACAATGAGCAGTTCTTC
CASSLRTVSYNEQFF
>.|TRBV2|TRBJ2-5|TRBD2
TGTGCCAGCAGAGCGGGGTTGCAAGAGACCCAGTACTTC
CASRAGLQETQYF
>.|TRBV4-1|TRBJ2-2|TRBD2
TGCGCCAGCAGCCCCCTAGCGGGAGGGACCAACACCGGGGAGCTGTTTTTT
CASSPLAGGTNTGELFF
>few|TRBV5-4|TRBJ2-5|TRBD2
TGTGCCAGCAGCTTGGCTAGCGGGCAAGAGACCCAGTACTTC
CASSLASGQETQYF
>.|TRBV4-1|TRBJ1-5|.
TGCGCCAGCAGCCCCTTCGGGGTGAATCAGCCCCAGCATTTT
CASSPFGVNQPQHF
>.|TRBV5-6|TRBJ1-5|TRBD1
TGTGCCAGCAGCTTGGGGGGGACAGGAGGCAATCAGCCCCAGCATTTT
CASSLGGTGGNQPQHF
>.|TRBV7-9|TRBJ2-1|.
TGTGCCAGCAGCCCCGGACTTTTTTACAATGAGCAGTTCTTC
CASSPGLFYNEQFF
>.|TRBV6-5|TRBJ1-5|.
TGTGCCAGCAGTTCAAAGGGGGGCATCAATCAGCCCCAGCATTTT
CASSSKGGINQPQHF
>.|TRBV6-5|TRBJ2-7|.
TGTGCCAGCACCAGGGCTTCATTTGGATACGAGCAGTACTTC
CASTRASFGYEQYF
>.|TRBV28|TRBJ1-5|.
TGTGCCAGCAGGCCTCAGGGAGGCAATCAGCCCCAGCATTTT
CASRPQGGNQPQHF
>.|TRBV6-5|TRBJ1-5|.
TGTGCCAGCAGTCGCTCGACGGGTAGCAATCAGCCCCAGCATTTT
CASSRSTGSNQPQHF
>once|TRBV5-8|TRBJ2-1|TRBD1
TGTGCCAGCAGCTTTACTCCGGGACAGGGGTTCGGTGAGCAGTTCTTC
CASSFTPGQGFGEQFF
>.|TRBV7-9|TRBJ2-4|.
TGTGCCAGCAGCTTAAGTCTTACCAAAAACATTCAGTACTTC
CASSLSLTKNIQYF
>.|TRBV5-1|TRBJ2-1|TRBD1
TGCGCCAGCAGCTGGGGGACAGGCCCAAGTAATGAGCAGTTCTTC
CASSWGTGPSNEQFF
>.|TRBV25-1|TRBJ2-5|.
TGTGCCAGCAGTGGTGGGTCCCTAGGTATAGAGACCCAGTACTTC
CASSGGSLGIETQYF
>few|TRBV7-2|TRBJ1-6|.
TGTGCCAGCAGCTTAGCCAGGCCGAGCTCCTATAATTCACCCCTCCACTTT
CASSLARPSSYNSPLHF
>.|TRBV6-5|TRBJ2-5|TRBD1
TGTGCCAGCCAGACAGGGCGGACCCAGTACTTC
CASQTGRTQYF
>.|TRBV18|TRBJ1-5|.
TGTGCCAGCTCACCAGGGAGGGGGGGTCAGCCCCAGCATTTT
CASSPGRGGQPQHF
>few|TRBV10-1|TRBJ2-7|.
TGCGCCAGCAGTGAACACAGCTCCTACGAGCAGTACTTC
CASSEHSSYEQYF
>.|TRBV7-2|TRBJ1-2|.
TGTGCCAGCACCTATTACCGGGGGGGGCTGGGTGGCTACACCTTC
CASTYYRGGLGGYTF
>.|TRBV28|TRBJ2-1|TRBD2
TGTGCCACCTCAACTAGCGGGGGAAACTCCTACAATGAGCAGTTCTTC
CATSTSGGNSYNEQFF
>few|TRBV6-5|TRBJ1-1|.
TGTGCCAGCAGTTACTCGGGACAAGTGAACACTGAAGCTTTCTTT
CASSYSGQVNTEAFF
>few|TRBV30|TRBJ2-1|TRBD2
TGTGCCTCCCGGGGGGGCCCCTCTAATGAGCAGTTCTTC
CASRGGPSNEQFF
>.|TRBV9|TRBJ2-2|.
TGTGCCAGCAGCGTAGCGGGTACTGCCGGGGAGCTGTTTTTT
CASSVAGTAGELFF
>.|TRBV2|TRBJ1-5|TRBD1
TGTGCCAGCAGTCAGGGGGTTGCTCAGCCCCAGCATTTT
CASSQGVAQPQHF
>.|TRBV6-6|TRBJ1-5|.
TGTGCCAGCAGCCTATGGACATTTTATAGCAATCAGCCCCAGCATTTT
CASSLWTFYSNQPQHF